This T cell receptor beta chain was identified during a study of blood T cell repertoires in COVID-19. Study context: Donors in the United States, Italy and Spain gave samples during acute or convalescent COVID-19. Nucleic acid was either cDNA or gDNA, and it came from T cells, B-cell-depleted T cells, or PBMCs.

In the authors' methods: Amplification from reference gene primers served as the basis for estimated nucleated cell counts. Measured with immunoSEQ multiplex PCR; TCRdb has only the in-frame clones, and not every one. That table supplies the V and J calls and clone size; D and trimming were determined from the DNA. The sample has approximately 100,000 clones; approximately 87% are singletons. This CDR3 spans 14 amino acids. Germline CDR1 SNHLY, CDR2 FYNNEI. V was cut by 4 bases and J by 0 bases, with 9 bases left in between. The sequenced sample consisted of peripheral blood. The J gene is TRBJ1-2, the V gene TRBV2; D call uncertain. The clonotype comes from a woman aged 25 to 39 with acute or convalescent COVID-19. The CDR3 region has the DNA TGTGCCAGCAGTGGGTTTTCGGCTAACTATGGCTACACCTTC. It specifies CASSGFSANYGYTF.